These 8 T cell receptor beta chains were sequenced from one sample in a study of blood T cell repertoires in COVID-19. Sequencing was performed with immunoSEQ multiplex PCR; in TCRdb, only in-frame clones are kept and a portion is missing. Seen here are a few hundred thousand clones, more than 75% observed once, and the top ten hold 1.5% to 2%. Sample: peripheral blood. These receptor sequences come from a woman aged 45-60 years with acute or convalescent COVID-19.

The rearrangement joins TRBV7-2 to TRBJ2-1, with TRBD2 identical over 7 bases. The CDR3 covers 15 residues. The J segment lost 8 bases and the V segment lost 0 bases, leaving 7 bases of the junction unmatched. Germline CDR1 and CDR2: SGHTA and FQGNSA. DNA for the CDR3: TGTGCCAGCAGCTTAGCGGGGGGAGGGATAGATGAGCAGTTCTTC. Amino acids: CASSLAGGGIDEQFF. The variable domain in full, with the rest retrieved from reference TRBV7-2 and TRBJ2-1, is GAGVSQSPSNKVTEKGKDVELRCDPISGHTALYWYRQSLGQGLEFLIYFQGNSAPDKSGLPSDRFSAERTGGSVSTLTIQRTQQEDSAVYLCASSLAGGGIDEQFFGPGTRLTVL.

The J gene is TRBJ2-7, the V gene TRBV5-6; perhaps TRBD2 as D (5 bases). The CDR3 covers 12 residues. V dropped 2 bases and J dropped 3 bases, with 6 bases sitting between them. CDR1 is SGHDT, CDR2 YYEEEE, per germline. The CDR3 region has the DNA TGTGCCAGCAGCTTAGACTACTACGAGCAGTACTTC. It codes for CASSLDYYEQYF.

This chain uses TRBV19 with TRBJ2-5; TRBD2 aligns across 7 bases. The V gene end was trimmed by 1 base and the J gene end by 4 bases; junction bases not matched to a gene: 6. CDR1 and CDR2 (germline): LNHDA, SQIVND (reference sequence). The CDR3 is 15 residues long. Here the CDR3 DNA reads TGTGCCAGTAGTATAGGGGGGAGGGCCCGAGAGACCCAGTACTTC. This sequence encodes CASSIGGRARETQYF. Variable domain in full (rest from reference TRBV19 and TRBJ2-5): DGGITQSPKYLFRKEGQNVTLSCEQNLNHDAMYWYRQDPGQGLRLIYYSQIVNDFQKGDIAEGYSVSREKKESFPLTVTSAQKNPTAFYLCASSIGGRARETQYFGPGTRLLVL.

This clone has only one observation. The J gene is TRBJ1-4, the V gene TRBV10-3; D call uncertain. This CDR3 comprises 15 residues. Trimming removed 0 bases at V and 2 bases at J, with 7 bases between. CDR1 is ENHRY, CDR2 SYGVKD, per germline. In nucleotides, the CDR3 is TGTGCCATCAGTGAGTCACCCGGGACTAATGAAAAACTGTTTTTT. It encodes CAISESPGTNEKLFF.

This clone was counted between two and nine times. The CDR3 nucleotides read TGTGCCAGCCTCCAGCAGGGGGGCGACTATGGCTACACCTTC. It specifies CASLQQGGDYGYTF. This chain uses TRBV28 with TRBJ1-2; TRBD1 agrees at 7 bases. The germline CDR1 and CDR2 sequences are MDHEN and SYDVKM. This CDR3 has 14 residues. The ends lost 8 bases at V and 3 bases at J; junction bases unmatched: 9.

CDR3 bases: TGTGCCAGCAGTGCGCCCGGGACAAGGGTCTACGAGCAGTACTTC. As protein: CASSAPGTRVYEQYF. The V gene is TRBV27, the J gene TRBJ2-7; D may be TRBD1 (6 bases). V lost 5 bases to trimming and J lost 3 bases, with 17 bases between them. Per the germline V gene, CDR1 is MNHEY and CDR2 is SMNVEV (reference sequence). CDR3 length equals 15 residues.

This chain connects TRBV6-2 or TRBV6-3 to TRBJ2-5; 8 nucleotides align to TRBD2. With V trimmed by 0 bases and J by 8 bases, 2 bases remained unmatched. The CDR3 has 13 residues. CDR1 is MNHEY and CDR2 is SVGEGT in the germline V gene. The CDR3 reads CASSYSGLGTQYF. The CDR3, as DNA: TGTGCCAGCAGTTACTCGGGACTAGGTACCCAGTACTTC.

As for this clone: One end of the junction fails to match germline, which may point to a read error. J is TRBJ1-1 and V is TRBV5-6; D is undetermined. Looked up from germline, CDR1 is SGHDT and CDR2 is YYEEEE. The CDR3 covers 14 residues. In DNA, the CDR3 is TGTGCCAGCAGCTTGGCCTCCGGGAACCCTGAAGCTTTCTTT. The encoded protein is CASSLASGNPEAFF.